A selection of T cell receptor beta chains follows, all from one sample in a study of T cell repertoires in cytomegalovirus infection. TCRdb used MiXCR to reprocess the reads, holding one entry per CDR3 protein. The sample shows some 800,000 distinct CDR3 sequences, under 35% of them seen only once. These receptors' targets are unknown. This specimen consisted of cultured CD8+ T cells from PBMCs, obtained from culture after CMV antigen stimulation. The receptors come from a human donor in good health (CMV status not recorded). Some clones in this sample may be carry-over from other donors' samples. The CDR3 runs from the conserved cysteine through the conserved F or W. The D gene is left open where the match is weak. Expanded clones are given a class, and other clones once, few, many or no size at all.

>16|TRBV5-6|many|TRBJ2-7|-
CASSLATAIGVYEQYF
TGTGCCAGCAGCTTGGCAACAGCAATTGGGGTCTACGAGCAGTACTTC
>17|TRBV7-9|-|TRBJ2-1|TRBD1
CASSLVLGTGNYSEQFF
TGTGCCAGCAGCTTAGTTCTAGGGACAGGTAACTACAGTGAGCAGTTCTTC
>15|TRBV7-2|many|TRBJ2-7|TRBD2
CASSLERGSSYEQYF
TGTGCCAGCAGCTTGGAGCGGGGGAGCTCCTACGAGCAGTACTTC
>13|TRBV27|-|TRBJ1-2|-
CASSLREDRGYTF
TGTGCCAGCAGTCTCAGGGAGGATCGGGGCTACACCTTC
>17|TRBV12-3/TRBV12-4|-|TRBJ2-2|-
CASSFKSWQANTGELFF
TGTGCCAGCAGTTTTAAAAGTTGGCAGGCGAACACCGGGGAGCTGTTTTTT
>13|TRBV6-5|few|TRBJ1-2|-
CASSWDGPGGYTF
TGTGCCAGCAGTTGGGACGGGCCGGGGGGCTACACCTTC
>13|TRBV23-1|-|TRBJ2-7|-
CASSQSGHAEQYF
TGCGCCAGCAGTCAATCGGGGCATGCCGAGCAGTACTTC
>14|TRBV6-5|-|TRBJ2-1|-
CASSPGTPGYEQFF
TGTGCCAGCAGTCCCGGGACCCCCGGATATGAGCAGTTCTTC
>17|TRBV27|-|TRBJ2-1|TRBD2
CASSQSKSGSSYNEQFF
TGTGCCAGCAGTCAGAGCAAAAGCGGGAGCTCCTACAATGAGCAGTTCTTC
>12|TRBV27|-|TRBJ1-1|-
CASGREDTEAFF
TGTGCCAGCGGGCGGGAAGACACTGAAGCTTTCTTT
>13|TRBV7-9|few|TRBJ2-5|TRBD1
CASARQGSETQYF
TGTGCCAGCGCGAGACAGGGAAGTGAGACCCAGTACTTC
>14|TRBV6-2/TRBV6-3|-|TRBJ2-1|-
CASSYSGLYNEQFF
TGTGCCAGCAGTTATAGTGGACTCTACAATGAGCAGTTCTTC
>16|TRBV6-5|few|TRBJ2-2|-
CASSYSRVPNTGELFF
TGTGCCAGCAGTTACTCCAGGGTACCGAACACCGGGGAGCTGTTTTTT
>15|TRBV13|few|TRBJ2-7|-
CASSVLNRVHDEQYF
TGTGCCAGCAGCGTCCTCAACAGGGTTCATGACGAGCAGTACTTC
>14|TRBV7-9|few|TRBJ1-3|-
CASSPPEGGNTIYF
TGTGCCAGCAGCCCTCCTGAGGGGGGAAACACCATATATTTT
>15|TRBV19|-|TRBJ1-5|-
CASSPARFSNQPQHF
TGTGCCAGTAGTCCAGCAAGGTTTAGCAATCAGCCCCAGCATTTT
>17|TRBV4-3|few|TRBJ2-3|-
CASSHLQGTGNTDTQYF
TGCGCCAGCAGCCATCTTCAGGGGACGGGGAACACAGATACGCAGTATTTT
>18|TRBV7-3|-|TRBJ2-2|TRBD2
CASSSGLAGGSNTGELFF
TGTGCCAGCAGCTCGGGACTAGCGGGGGGGTCGAACACCGGGGAGCTGTTTTTT
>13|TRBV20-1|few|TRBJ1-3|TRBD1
CSARTGDGNTIYF
TGCAGTGCAAGGACAGGGGATGGAAACACCATATATTTT
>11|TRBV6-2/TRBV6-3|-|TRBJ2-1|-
CASRRAYEQFF
TGTGCCAGCAGGCGGGCCTATGAGCAGTTCTTC
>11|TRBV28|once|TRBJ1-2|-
CAIPEGGGYTF
TGTGCCATCCCCGAGGGGGGTGGCTACACCTTC
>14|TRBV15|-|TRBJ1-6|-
CATSRDREVSPLHF
TGTGCCACCAGCAGAGATCGGGAGGTTTCACCCCTCCACTTT
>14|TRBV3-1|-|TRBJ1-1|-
CASSQEGSGTEAFF
TGTGCCAGCAGCCAAGAAGGGTCGGGCACTGAAGCTTTCTTT
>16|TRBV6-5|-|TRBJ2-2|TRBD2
CASSYSAGGLAGELFF
TGTGCCAGCAGTTATTCTGCGGGGGGGCTGGCCGGGGAGCTGTTTTTT
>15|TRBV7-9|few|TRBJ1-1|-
CASRPPRVGGTEAFF
TGTGCCAGCAGACCCCCTAGGGTGGGTGGTACTGAAGCTTTCTTT
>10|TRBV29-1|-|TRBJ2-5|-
CSDNTETQYF
TGCAGCGATAATACGGAGACCCAGTACTTC
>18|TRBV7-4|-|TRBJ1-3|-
CASSLVDRRAGSGNTIYF
TGTGCCAGCAGCTTAGTCGATCGCCGTGCGGGGTCGGGAAACACCATATATTTT
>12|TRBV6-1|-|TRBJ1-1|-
CASSKRQSEAFF
TGTGCCAGCAGTAAGCGACAGTCTGAAGCTTTCTTT
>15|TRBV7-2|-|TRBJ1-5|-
CASRGGSYSNQPQHF
TGTGCCAGCAGGGGGGGATCGTATAGCAATCAGCCCCAGCATTTT
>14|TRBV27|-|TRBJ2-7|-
CASSARTEYYEQYF
TGTGCCAGCAGTGCACGGACGGAATACTACGAGCAGTACTTC
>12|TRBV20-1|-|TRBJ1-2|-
CSAPPRSYGYTF
TGCAGTGCCCCCCCCAGAAGCTATGGCTACACCTTC
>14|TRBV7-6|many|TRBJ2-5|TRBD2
CASRLAGGQETQYF
TGTGCCAGCAGACTAGCGGGGGGACAAGAGACCCAGTACTTC
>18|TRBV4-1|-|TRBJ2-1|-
CASSPLGGALEGYNEQFF
TGCGCCAGCAGCCCACTTGGAGGGGCCCTGGAGGGTTACAATGAGCAGTTCTTC
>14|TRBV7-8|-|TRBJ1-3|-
CASSDRGSGNTIYF
TGTGCCAGCAGCGATAGGGGCTCTGGAAACACCATATATTTT
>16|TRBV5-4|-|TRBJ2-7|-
CASSLGPATSSYEQYF
TGTGCCAGCAGCTTAGGACCCGCAACAAGCTCCTACGAGCAGTACTTC
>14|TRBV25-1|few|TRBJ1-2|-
CASGDLIDYYGYTF
TGTGCCAGCGGAGACCTCATTGATTACTATGGCTACACCTTC
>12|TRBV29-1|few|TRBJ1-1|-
CSVESGGTEAFF
TGCAGCGTTGAGTCCGGGGGTACTGAAGCTTTCTTT
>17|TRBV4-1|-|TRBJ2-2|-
CASSRHPISRGTGELFF
TGCGCCAGCAGCCGCCACCCGATCTCAAGGGGCACCGGGGAGCTGTTTTTT
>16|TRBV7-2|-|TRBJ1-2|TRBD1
CASSLYPQGGARGYTF
TGTGCCAGCAGCTTATATCCCCAGGGGGGGGCGCGAGGCTACACCTTC
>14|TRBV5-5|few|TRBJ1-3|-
CASIPGQSGNTIYF
TGTGCCAGCATCCCCGGACAGTCAGGAAACACCATATATTTT
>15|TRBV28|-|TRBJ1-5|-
CASSLHPGGNQPQHF
TGTGCCAGCAGTTTACACCCAGGGGGCAATCAGCCCCAGCATTTT
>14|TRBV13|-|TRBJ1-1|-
CASSFDPMNTEAFF
TGTGCCAGCAGTTTCGACCCGATGAACACTGAAGCTTTCTTT
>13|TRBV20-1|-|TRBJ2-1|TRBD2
CSARESGGNEQFF
TGCAGTGCTAGAGAAAGCGGGGGCAATGAGCAGTTCTTC
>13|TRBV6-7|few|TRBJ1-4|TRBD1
CARPGQGNEKLFF
TGTGCCAGACCGGGACAGGGGAATGAAAAACTGTTTTTT
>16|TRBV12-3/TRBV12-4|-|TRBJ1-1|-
CASRASSPGLNTEAFF
TGTGCCAGCAGAGCCTCCTCGCCGGGCTTGAACACTGAAGCTTTCTTT
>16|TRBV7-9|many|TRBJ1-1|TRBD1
CASSFFNGQGVIEAFF
TGTGCCAGCAGCTTTTTCAATGGACAGGGGGTAATTGAAGCTTTCTTT
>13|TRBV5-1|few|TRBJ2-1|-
CAINISSYNEQFF
TGCGCCATCAATATTAGCTCCTACAATGAGCAGTTCTTC
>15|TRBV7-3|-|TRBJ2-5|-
CASSPTAGTKETQYF
TGTGCCAGCAGCCCCACCGCCGGGACAAAAGAGACCCAGTACTTC